This T cell receptor beta chain was observed in a study of T cell repertoires in cytomegalovirus infection. At the level of the study: HLA-B-restricted CMV epitopes that are well studied, plus recently identified HLA-C-restricted ones, were used by the study.

Study-level points and caveats: Individuals carrying CMV plus the relevant HLA were identified by cumulative frequency of public TCR beta families. Clonotypes of TCR beta that were HLA-C-restricted and CMV-specific dominated the ex vivo response.

TCRdb fed the reads into MiXCR, producing one record per CDR3 protein. The table lists 570,000 or so distinct CDR3 sequences, over 35% of them singletons. Germline values: CDR1 LGHDT, CDR2 YNNKEL (reference sequence). Trimming took 7 bases from V and 6 from J; bases not matched to a gene: 7. CDR3 length: 15 amino acids. A remark on this clonotype: The antigen is unknown.

The clonotype comes from a human donor in good health (CMV status not recorded). Some clones in this sample may be carry-over from other donors' samples. The sequences come from cultured PBMCs, collected from culture after CMV antigen stimulation. This chain joins TRBV3-1 and TRBJ2-3, with 13 nucleotides matching TRBD2. CDR3 sequence reads: CASTGTSGKVDTQYF. The CDR3 DNA reads as TGTGCCAGCACCGGGACTAGCGGGAAAGTGGATACGCAGTATTTT.